This TCR beta chain was obtained from a study of tumour-infiltrating T cells in Burkitt lymphoma. Across the whole study: Productive clonality predicted overall and progression-free survival.

CDR3 length: 13 amino acids. Trimming cost V 2 bases and J 6 bases, with 5 bases left between them. The germline gives CDR1 MNHNY, CDR2 SVGAGI (reference sequence). Profiling relied on immunoSEQ multiplex PCR, and the TCRdb table lists in-frame clones only, not all of them. The data hold around 9,200 clones, with less than 75% observed a single time. Material: tumor tissue. The source of this sequence is a human donor with diffuse large B-cell lymphoma. The genes are TRBV6-6 and TRBJ1-6; no clear D gene. CDR3 amino acids: CASSYGPNSPLHF. CDR3 coding DNA: TGTGCCAGCAGTTACGGTCCTAATTCACCCCTCCACTTT.